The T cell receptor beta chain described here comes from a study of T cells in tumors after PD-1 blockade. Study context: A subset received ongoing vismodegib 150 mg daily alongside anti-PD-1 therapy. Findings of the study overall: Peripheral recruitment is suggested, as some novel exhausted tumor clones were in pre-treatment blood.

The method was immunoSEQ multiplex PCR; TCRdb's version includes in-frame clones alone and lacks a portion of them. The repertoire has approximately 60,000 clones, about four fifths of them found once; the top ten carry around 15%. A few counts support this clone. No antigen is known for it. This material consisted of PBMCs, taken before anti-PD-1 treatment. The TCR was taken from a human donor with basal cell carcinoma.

The CDR3 protein is CASSYGTSSYYNEQFF. In DNA form, the CDR3 reads TGTGCCAGCAGTTACGGGACTAGCAGTTACTACAATGAGCAGTTCTTC. The V and J genes are TRBV6-2 or TRBV6-3 and TRBJ2-1, with 9 bases identical to TRBD2. The CDR3 totals 16 residues. J lost 3 bases, V lost 2 bases, and 5 bases had no gene match. Germline V gene lookup returns CDR1 MNHEY and CDR2 SVGEGT.